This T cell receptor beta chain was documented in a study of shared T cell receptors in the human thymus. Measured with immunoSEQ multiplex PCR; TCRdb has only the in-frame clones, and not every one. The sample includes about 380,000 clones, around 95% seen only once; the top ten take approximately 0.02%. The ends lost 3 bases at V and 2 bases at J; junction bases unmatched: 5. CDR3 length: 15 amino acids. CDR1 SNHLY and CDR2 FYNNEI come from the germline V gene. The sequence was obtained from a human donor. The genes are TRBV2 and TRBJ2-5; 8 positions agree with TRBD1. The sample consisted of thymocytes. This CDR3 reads CASSEDREKQETQYF. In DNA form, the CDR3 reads TGTGCCAGCAGTGAGGACAGGGAGAAACAAGAGACCCAGTACTTC.